These 23 T cell receptor beta chains share one sample of origin, sequenced in a study of technical replicates of blood from a few donors (dated 2017 in TCRdb). Libraries were prepared through the immunoSEQ multiplex PCR assay. Drawn from immuneACCESS, this table holds only the in-frame rearrangements with V and J called that TCRdb kept. Clones are partly lost; checked studies trace under half to an unresolved V gene and leave the rest unexplained. The sample table holds 65,000 to 90,000 clones, of which almost 99% were seen once. The ten most abundant clones make up 0.2% to 0.25% of the sample. Sequenced: T cells isolated from PBMCs. All receptors derive from a human donor in good health.

CDR3 DNA sequence: TGTGCCAGCAGCCCCTCCCGAGCTAACTATGGCTACACCTTC. This gives the protein CASSPSRANYGYTF. V and J are TRBV6-5 and TRBJ1-2; D is unclear. From germline, CDR1 is MNHEY and CDR2 SVGAGI. This CDR3 comprises 14 residues. V was pared by 6 bases and J by 0 bases, with 11 bases between.

In this sample, this clone turned up once. The CDR3 spells CASSLGWRELSYEQYF. In DNA form, the CDR3 reads TGTGCCAGCAGCTTAGGTTGGCGGGAGCTCAGCTACGAGCAGTACTTC. V is TRBV7-2 and J is TRBJ2-7; TRBD2 aligns across 7 bases. CDR3 length equals 16 residues. V shed 1 base, J shed 3 bases, and the junction held 9 bases outside the gene matches. Germline V gene lookup returns CDR1 SGHTA and CDR2 FQGNSA.

V usage is TRBV15 and J usage is TRBJ2-7, with 7 bases aligning to TRBD1. V was clipped by 0 bases and J by 4 bases; unmatched bases: 6. The length of the CDR3 is 15 residues. Germline assignment: CDR1 LNHNV and CDR2 YYDKDF (reference sequence). In DNA, the CDR3 is TGTGCCACCAGCAGAGATAAGGCCAGGGGGTACGAGCAGTACTTC. As protein: CATSRDKARGYEQYF.

The chain combines TRBV2 with TRBJ1-3; D remains unclear. This CDR3 comprises 12 residues. V dropped 6 bases and J dropped 0 bases, with 3 bases sitting between them. CDR1 and CDR2 (germline): SNHLY, FYNNEI. CDR3 in amino acids: CASRLSGNTIYF. Here the CDR3 DNA reads TGTGCCAGCAGACTCTCTGGAAACACCATATATTTT.

This clone was detected once. The chain couples TRBV29-1 to TRBJ1-1; D unclear. The CDR3 length is 12 residues. From germline, CDR1 is SQVTM and CDR2 ANQGSEA. V lost 7 bases, J lost 0 bases, and 9 bases lay in between. CDR3 nucleotide sequence: TGCAGCGCCGAAGATATGAACACTGAAGCTTTCTTT. It codes for CSAEDMNTEAFF.

The CDR3 coding sequence is TGTGCCATCAGTGGGGGGTCAGGGGGCTGGGGCACTGAAGCTTTCTTT. Its protein product is CAISGGSGGWGTEAFF. The rearrangement links TRBV10-3 to TRBJ1-1; TRBD1 agrees at 8 bases. J gave up 4 bases and V 4 bases, and 11 bases lay outside the gene matches. Germline V gene data show CDR1 as ENHRY and CDR2 as SYGVKD. This CDR3 comprises 16 residues.

The chain combines TRBV7-9 with TRBJ2-2; 7 nucleotides line up with TRBD1. J was trimmed by 2 bases and V by 5 bases; bases with no gene match: 5. This CDR3 has 15 amino acids. Germline V gene sequence: CDR1 SEHNR, CDR2 FQNEAQ (reference sequence). CDR3 sequence (DNA): TGTGCCAGCAGCCTAGACAGGGTTAACACCGGGGAGCTGTTTTTT. Translated, it gives CASSLDRVNTGELFF. Using reference TRBV7-9 and TRBJ2-2 for the parts outside the CDR3, the full variable domain is DTGVSQNPRHKITKRGQNVTFRCDPISEHNRLYWYRQTLGQGPEFLTYFQNEAQLEKSRLLSDRFSAERPKGSFSTLEIQRTEQGDSAMYLCASSLDRVNTGELFFGEGSRLTVL.

The V call is TRBV6-1, the J call TRBJ2-3, with TRBD1 matching 10 bases. Trimming took 4 bases from V and 4 from J; bases not matched to a gene: 11. Germline V lookup: CDR1 MNHNS, CDR2 SASEGT. CDR3 length equals 17 residues. The CDR3 nucleotides are TGTGCCAGCAGTGGGCGGACAGGGGGAGGGGGTGCAGATACGCAGTATTTT. Translated: CASSGRTGGGGADTQYF.

V usage is TRBV27 and J usage is TRBJ2-3; 10 bases are shared with TRBD2. The J segment lost 7 bases and the V segment lost 6 bases, leaving 19 bases of the junction unmatched. The CDR3 is made up of 18 amino acids. Germline V gene data show CDR1 as MNHEY and CDR2 as SMNVEV (reference sequence). The CDR3 nucleotides read TGTGCCAGCAGAGACCGTAAAATAGCGGGAGGTATTACATATACGCAGTATTTT. Protein product: CASRDRKIAGGITYTQYF.

The chain has TRBV7-6 and TRBJ1-2; D is unclear. V was shortened by 2 bases and J by 3 bases, with 10 bases between the two germline ends. Germline V gene sequence: CDR1 SGHVS, CDR2 FNYEAQ. The CDR3 sequence is 14 residues long. CDR3 region: CASSLHNSDYGYTF. CDR3 in DNA: TGTGCCAGCAGCTTACACAACAGTGACTATGGCTACACCTTC.

This chain joins TRBV11-2 and TRBJ2-3; 9 nucleotides match TRBD2. Germline CDR1 is SGHAT and CDR2 is FQNNGV. The CDR3 covers 16 residues. With 4 bases clipped from V and 5 bases from J, the junction kept 10 bases outside the gene matches. The CDR3 DNA follows: TGTGCCAGCAGCTCCCATGTTAGCGGGAGAGGAGATACGCAGTATTTT. Translation gives CASSSHVSGRGDTQYF.

V usage is TRBV2 and J usage is TRBJ2-2, with 12 positions matching TRBD2. Germline trimming cut 6 bases from V and 4 bases from J; bases unmatched to any gene: 0. Per the germline V gene, CDR1 is SNHLY and CDR2 is FYNNEI. The CDR3 loop spans 14 amino acids. CDR3 bases: TGTGCCAGCAGGACTAGCGGGAGCACCGGGGAGCTGTTTTTT. Protein product: CASRTSGSTGELFF.

The chain links TRBV4-1 to TRBJ2-7, with a weak D call TRBD2 (5 bases). This CDR3 is built from 13 residues. Germline CDR1 and CDR2: MGHRA and YSYEKL. V dropped 2 bases and J dropped 3 bases, with 8 bases sitting between them. CDR3: CASSQFRDYEQYF. The CDR3 DNA reads as TGCGCCAGCAGCCAATTCCGGGACTACGAGCAGTACTTC.

The genes are TRBV5-4 and TRBJ2-7; D unresolved. This CDR3 region has 13 residues. V lost 0 bases and J lost 5, with 9 bases in between. The V gene's germline CDR1 is SGHNT and CDR2 YYREEE (reference sequence). The CDR3 bases are TGTGCCAGCAGCTTGGGAACCCCGGACGAGCAGTACTTC. Residues: CASSLGTPDEQYF. The complete variable domain, with remaining parts taken from reference TRBV5-4 and TRBJ2-7, reads ETGVTQSPTHLIKTRGQQVTLRCSSQSGHNTVSWYQQALGQGPQFIFQYYREEENGRGNFPPRFSGLQFPNYSSELNVNALELDDSALYLCASSLGTPDEQYFGPGTRLTVT.

This rearrangement joins TRBV7-9 to TRBJ2-1; perhaps TRBD1 as D (6 bases). Looked up from germline, CDR1 is SEHNR and CDR2 is FQNEAQ (reference sequence). V lost 5 bases and J 7 bases, leaving 9 bases between the germline ends. The CDR3 extends over 12 amino acids. CDR3 amino acids: CASSGRGNEQFF. CDR3 nucleotide sequence: TGTGCCAGCAGCGGTAGGGGGAATGAGCAGTTCTTC. Together with reference TRBV7-9 and TRBJ2-1, the CDR3 gives the full variable domain: DTGVSQNPRHKITKRGQNVTFRCDPISEHNRLYWYRQTLGQGPEFLTYFQNEAQLEKSRLLSDRFSAERPKGSFSTLEIQRTEQGDSAMYLCASSGRGNEQFFGPGTRLTVL.

The J gene is TRBJ2-1, the V gene TRBV14; TRBD2 matches 11 bases. V lost 3 bases to trimming and J lost 6 bases; unmatched junction nucleotides: 4. Germline values: CDR1 SGHDN, CDR2 FVKESK. The CDR3 totals 15 residues. CDR3 protein: CASSHPSGRLNEQFF. The CDR3 DNA follows: TGTGCCAGCAGCCACCCTAGCGGGAGGCTCAATGAGCAGTTCTTC. The full variable domain, completed using reference TRBV14 and TRBJ2-1, is EAGVTQFPSHSVIEKGQTVTLRCDPISGHDNLYWYRRVMGKEIKFLLHFVKESKQDESGMPNNRFLAERTGGTYSTLKVQPAELEDSGVYFCASSHPSGRLNEQFFGPGTRLTVL.

The chain is built from TRBV27 and TRBJ2-5; D is perhaps TRBD1 (6 bases). Germline-derived CDR1 and CDR2 are MNHEY and SMNVEV (reference sequence). The ends were cut back, 6 bases at V and 3 bases at J, with 11 bases in the middle. The length of the CDR3 is 13 residues. In DNA, the CDR3 is TGTGCCAGCAGCCTCGACAGGAAAGAGACCCAGTACTTC. This translates into CASSLDRKETQYF.

The J gene is TRBJ1-5, the V gene TRBV4-1; 7 bases are a match to TRBD1. V gave up 5 bases and J gave up 3 bases; unmatched junction bases: 10. The germline gives CDR1 MGHRA, CDR2 YSYEKL. The CDR3 has 16 amino acids. The CDR3 loop reads CASSVPGTDINQPQHF. The DNA of the CDR3 is TGCGCCAGCAGCGTACCCGGGACAGACATCAATCAGCCCCAGCATTTT.

The chain carries TRBV5-6 and TRBJ1-1; weak D call: TRBD1 (6 bases). Per germline, CDR1 SGHDT and CDR2 YYEEEE. The CDR3 is 16 amino acids. V lost 2 bases and J 0 bases, leaving 14 bases between the germline ends. CDR3 nucleotides: TGTGCCAGCAGCTTTGACAGGAACTACATGAACACTGAAGCTTTCTTT. Translating gives CASSFDRNYMNTEAFF.

The chain carries TRBV10-3 and TRBJ1-2; 10 positions match TRBD1. CDR1 and CDR2 (germline): ENHRY, SYGVKD. This CDR3 spans 13 amino acids. V was pared by 5 bases and J by 6 bases, with 3 bases of the junction left unmatched. The CDR3 DNA reads TGTGCCATCAGTCGGGACAGGGGTGATGGCTACACCTTC. Translated, it gives CAISRDRGDGYTF.

The chain joins TRBV7-2 to TRBJ1-2; 7 nucleotides agree with TRBD1. The junction had 7 bases not matched to a gene; V was cut back by 9 bases and J by 3 bases. Germline V gives CDR1 SGHTA, CDR2 FQGNSA. This CDR3 has 13 amino acids. In DNA form, the CDR3 reads TGTGCCAGTCTAGACAGGGTATACTATGGCTACACCTTC. This sequence encodes CASLDRVYYGYTF. Based on the CDR3 plus reference TRBV7-2 and TRBJ1-2, the full variable domain is GAGVSQSPSNKVTEKGKDVELRCDPISGHTALYWYRQSLGQGLEFLIYFQGNSAPDKSGLPSDRFSAERTGGSVSTLTIQRTQQEDSAVYLCASLDRVYYGYTFGSGTRLTVV.

The chain carries TRBV18 and TRBJ2-1; tentatively, D is TRBD2 (5 bases). This CDR3 has 14 residues. CDR1 KGHSH and CDR2 LQKENI come from the germline V gene. Trimming left V 2 bases short and J 7 bases short, with 12 bases between. The CDR3 spells CASSPGELWNEQFF. CDR3 nucleotides: TGTGCCAGCTCACCAGGGGAGCTCTGGAATGAGCAGTTCTTC. The variable domain in full, completed from reference TRBV18 and TRBJ2-1, reads NAGVMQNPRHLVRRRGQEARLRCSPMKGHSHVYWYRQLPEEGLKFMVYLQKENIIDESGMPKERFSAEFPKEGPSILRIQQVVRGDSAAYFCASSPGELWNEQFFGPGTRLTVL.

This chain links TRBV6-5 with TRBJ2-7; TRBD2 matches at 12 bases. Germline V lookup: CDR1 MNHEY, CDR2 SVGAGI. The ends lost 8 bases at V and 4 bases at J; junction bases unmatched: 9. The length of the CDR3 is 15 residues. The CDR3 protein is CASRLTTSGSYEQYF. The CDR3 DNA reads as TGTGCCAGCCGGCTTACGACTAGCGGGAGTTACGAGCAGTACTTC.